This T cell receptor beta chain was documented in a study of cytomegalovirus exposure and HLA in healthy donors. Study as a whole: Membership in the Caucasian-associated ancestry cluster was found for 75% to 90% of approximately 430 genotyped donors. Notes on the study in general: Sequencing had likely introduced a cluster of highly shared sequence variants as an artifact. Immune exposure information comprised only CMV serostatus. Presence/absence analyses took donor sequencing depth as roughly uniform.

Deletions cut 3 bases from V and 6 bases from J, with 12 bases between. CDR3 length: 13 amino acids. Germline CDR1 MGHRA, CDR2 YSYEKL. Vbeta (60) and Jbeta (13) primers were used in the PCR. Data came from immunoSEQ multiplex PCR; TCRdb stores just in-frame clones and leaves some out. The table records some 200,000 clones, 70% to 80% of them present only once. The table lists this clone with a count of one. Its cognate antigen is unknown. V is TRBV4-1 and J is TRBJ2-7; perhaps TRBD2 as D (6 bases). Sequenced: PBMCs. This TCR derives from a male donor in good health and CMV-seropositive. CDR3 sequence: CASSHPGGPEQYF. The CDR3 nucleotides read TGCGCCAGCAGCCACCCCGGAGGGCCCGAGCAGTACTTC.